These T cell receptor beta chains were read from a single sample in a study of blood T cell repertoires in COVID-19. Repertoires were generated with immunoSEQ multiplex PCR, while TCRdb's copy carries only in-frame clones and drops some. This table has 140,000 to 150,000 clones, roughly 90% appearing once. Sequences were obtained from PBMCs or T cells enriched from blood (not recorded which). The receptors originated from a woman in her 30s with acute COVID-19. CDR3s include the opening cysteine and the closing phenylalanine or tryptophan. A D gene is named only where the DNA matches it firmly. Rows give clone size only sometimes, using once, few, many, or a class for an expanded clone.

j_call: TRBJ2-1; clone_size: .; v_call: TRBV4-3; d_call: TRBD2; cdr3_aa: CASSQGTPGLAGGVAYNEQFF; cdr3_nt: TGCGCCAGCAGCCAAGGGACTCCGGGACTAGCGGGAGGCGTAGCCTACAATGAGCAGTTCTTC
j_call: TRBJ2-7; clone_size: .; v_call: TRBV27; d_call: TRBD2; cdr3_aa: CASSKLAGVSYEQYF; cdr3_nt: TGTGCCAGCAGCAAACTAGCGGGGGTATCCTACGAGCAGTACTTC
j_call: TRBJ1-5; clone_size: .; v_call: TRBV27; d_call: TRBD1; cdr3_aa: CASSLMEGANQPQHF; cdr3_nt: TGTGCCAGCAGTTTAATGGAGGGGGCCAATCAGCCCCAGCATTTT
j_call: TRBJ2-7; clone_size: .; v_call: TRBV3-1/TRBV3-2; d_call: TRBD2; cdr3_aa: CASRRTSGYEQYF; cdr3_nt: TGTGCCAGCAGAAGGACTAGCGGCTACGAGCAGTACTTC
j_call: TRBJ1-2; clone_size: .; v_call: TRBV7-2; d_call: .; cdr3_aa: CASSLRGQYAQDGYTF; cdr3_nt: TGTGCCAGCAGCTTAAGGGGCCAGTATGCCCAGGATGGCTACACCTTC
j_call: TRBJ1-2; clone_size: .; v_call: TRBV4-1; d_call: .; cdr3_aa: CASSQERNGNGYTF; cdr3_nt: TGCGCCAGCAGCCAAGAGAGGAACGGGAATGGCTACACCTTC
j_call: TRBJ1-3; clone_size: .; v_call: TRBV18; d_call: .; cdr3_aa: CASSPPLGTDSGNTIYF; cdr3_nt: TGTGCCAGCTCACCACCCCTGGGCACCGACTCTGGAAACACCATATATTTT
j_call: TRBJ1-2; clone_size: .; v_call: TRBV29-1; d_call: TRBD1; cdr3_aa: CSVGTGISGYTF; cdr3_nt: TGCAGCGTTGGGACAGGGATAAGTGGCTACACCTTC
j_call: TRBJ1-2; clone_size: .; v_call: TRBV2; d_call: .; cdr3_aa: CASRGTGKYGYTF; cdr3_nt: TGTGCCAGCAGGGGCACAGGGAAATATGGCTACACCTTC
j_call: TRBJ1-1; clone_size: once; v_call: TRBV5-6; d_call: TRBD1; cdr3_aa: CASSVTTGLNTEAFF; cdr3_nt: TGTGCCAGCAGCGTGACGACAGGGCTGAACACTGAAGCTTTCTTT
j_call: TRBJ1-1; clone_size: .; v_call: TRBV3-1/TRBV3-2; d_call: TRBD1; cdr3_aa: CASSQRTGLMNTEAFF; cdr3_nt: TGTGCCAGCAGCCAACGGACAGGTCTTATGAACACTGAAGCTTTCTTT
j_call: TRBJ2-1; clone_size: .; v_call: TRBV7-3; d_call: .; cdr3_aa: CAQSLAGQGEQFF; cdr3_nt: TGTGCCCAAAGCCTGGCAGGGCAGGGTGAGCAGTTCTTC
j_call: TRBJ1-5; clone_size: .; v_call: TRBV12-3/TRBV12-4; d_call: .; cdr3_aa: CASSFSGNQPQHF; cdr3_nt: TGTGCCAGCAGTTTTTCGGGAAATCAGCCCCAGCATTTT
j_call: TRBJ2-5; clone_size: .; v_call: TRBV5-4; d_call: TRBD1; cdr3_aa: CASSFTGGQETQYF; cdr3_nt: TGTGCCAGCAGCTTTACAGGGGGACAAGAGACCCAGTACTTC
j_call: TRBJ2-7; clone_size: .; v_call: TRBV29-1; d_call: TRBD2; cdr3_aa: CSVGGGTYEQYF; cdr3_nt: TGCAGCGTTGGCGGGGGGACCTACGAGCAGTACTTC
j_call: TRBJ1-4; clone_size: .; v_call: TRBV11-2; d_call: .; cdr3_aa: CASSLDTRGTNEKLFF; cdr3_nt: TGTGCCAGCAGCTTAGATACGCGGGGAACTAATGAAAAACTGTTTTTT
j_call: TRBJ1-2; clone_size: .; v_call: TRBV9; d_call: TRBD1; cdr3_aa: CASSGERQGAVFPYGYTF; cdr3_nt: TGTGCCAGCAGCGGCGAGCGACAGGGGGCAGTTTTTCCCTATGGCTACACCTTC
j_call: TRBJ2-3; clone_size: once; v_call: TRBV27; d_call: .; cdr3_aa: CASNWVKETTGNTDTQYF; cdr3_nt: TGTGCCAGCAACTGGGTCAAGGAGACTACCGGAAACACAGATACGCAGTATTTT
j_call: TRBJ1-1; clone_size: .; v_call: TRBV5-6; d_call: TRBD1; cdr3_aa: CASSPGTGNTEAFF; cdr3_nt: TGTGCCAGCAGCCCCGGGACAGGGAACACTGAAGCTTTCTTT
j_call: TRBJ2-4; clone_size: .; v_call: TRBV28; d_call: TRBD2; cdr3_aa: CASSDSGTRHRGNIQYF; cdr3_nt: TGTGCCAGCAGTGATAGCGGGACGCGTCACCGGGGGAACATTCAGTACTTC
j_call: TRBJ2-3; clone_size: .; v_call: TRBV9; d_call: TRBD2; cdr3_aa: CASSVVSGRSTDTQYF; cdr3_nt: TGTGCCAGCAGCGTTGTTAGCGGGAGATCCACAGATACGCAGTATTTT
j_call: TRBJ2-5; clone_size: .; v_call: TRBV9; d_call: TRBD2; cdr3_aa: CASSFGLAGGGETQYF; cdr3_nt: TGTGCCAGCAGCTTCGGACTAGCGGGAGGAGGAGAGACCCAGTACTTC
j_call: TRBJ2-2; clone_size: .; v_call: TRBV2; d_call: TRBD2; cdr3_aa: CASTRTSDNTGELFF; cdr3_nt: TGTGCCAGCACCCGGACTAGCGATAACACCGGGGAGCTGTTTTTT
j_call: TRBJ2-7; clone_size: .; v_call: TRBV2; d_call: .; cdr3_aa: CASSTIPGGYEQYF; cdr3_nt: TGTGCCAGCAGCACGATCCCGGGCGGGTACGAGCAGTACTTC
j_call: TRBJ1-2; clone_size: once; v_call: TRBV29-1; d_call: TRBD1; cdr3_aa: CSVVGQAGYTF; cdr3_nt: TGCAGCGTTGTGGGACAGGCGGGCTACACCTTC
j_call: TRBJ1-6; clone_size: .; v_call: TRBV19; d_call: TRBD1; cdr3_aa: CASSPGTASSYNSPLHF; cdr3_nt: TGTGCCAGTAGTCCAGGGACAGCGAGCTCCTATAATTCACCCCTCCACTTT
j_call: TRBJ1-2; clone_size: once; v_call: TRBV5-1; d_call: TRBD1; cdr3_aa: CASSSTGTAINYGYTF; cdr3_nt: TGCGCCAGCAGCTCCACCGGGACAGCTATAAACTATGGCTACACCTTC
j_call: TRBJ1-1; clone_size: .; v_call: TRBV6-2/TRBV6-3; d_call: .; cdr3_aa: CASSYSRGINTEAFF; cdr3_nt: TGTGCCAGCAGTTACTCCCGAGGGATTAACACTGAAGCTTTCTTT
j_call: TRBJ2-7; clone_size: .; v_call: TRBV5-1; d_call: TRBD2; cdr3_aa: CASSLSGSIYEQYF; cdr3_nt: TGCGCCAGCAGCTTGAGCGGGAGTATCTACGAGCAGTACTTC
j_call: TRBJ2-3; clone_size: .; v_call: TRBV9; d_call: TRBD2; cdr3_aa: CASSPTSGRITDTQYF; cdr3_nt: TGTGCCAGCAGCCCTACTAGCGGGAGGATCACAGATACGCAGTATTTT
j_call: TRBJ2-4; clone_size: .; v_call: TRBV6-5; d_call: TRBD1; cdr3_aa: CASRDRDIQYF; cdr3_nt: TGTGCCAGCAGGGACAGGGACATTCAGTACTTC
j_call: TRBJ2-1; clone_size: .; v_call: TRBV7-2; d_call: TRBD1; cdr3_aa: CASSSSGQGYNEQFF; cdr3_nt: TGTGCCAGCAGCTCGTCGGGACAGGGGTACAATGAGCAGTTCTTC
j_call: TRBJ2-7; clone_size: once; v_call: TRBV5-1; d_call: TRBD2; cdr3_aa: CASSLGTSGTYEQYF; cdr3_nt: TGCGCCAGCAGCTTGGGGACTAGCGGGACCTACGAGCAGTACTTC
j_call: TRBJ1-1; clone_size: .; v_call: TRBV5-5; d_call: .; cdr3_aa: CASRSFGATGIVNTEAFF; cdr3_nt: TGTGCCAGCAGATCCTTTGGAGCCACAGGGATAGTCAACACTGAAGCTTTCTTT
j_call: TRBJ2-7; clone_size: once; v_call: TRBV6-2/TRBV6-3; d_call: .; cdr3_aa: CASSYEGQFEQYF; cdr3_nt: TGTGCCAGCAGTTACGAGGGCCAGTTCGAGCAGTACTTC
j_call: TRBJ2-5; clone_size: .; v_call: TRBV30; d_call: .; cdr3_aa: CAWSLQYQETQYF; cdr3_nt: TGTGCCTGGAGTTTACAGTACCAAGAGACCCAGTACTTC
j_call: TRBJ1-1; clone_size: .; v_call: TRBV18; d_call: TRBD1; cdr3_aa: CASSPLSGGSGGGYTEAFF; cdr3_nt: TGTGCCAGCTCACCTTTATCAGGGGGCTCTGGGGGCGGCTACACTGAAGCTTTCTTT
j_call: TRBJ1-6; clone_size: once; v_call: TRBV6-4; d_call: .; cdr3_aa: CASSDSGGENSPLHF; cdr3_nt: TGTGCCAGCAGTGACTCGGGGGGAGAGAATTCACCCCTCCACTTT
j_call: TRBJ1-2; clone_size: .; v_call: TRBV4-3; d_call: .; cdr3_aa: CASSQDLFGSNYGYTF; cdr3_nt: TGCGCCAGCAGCCAAGATTTGTTCGGGAGCAACTATGGCTACACCTTC
j_call: TRBJ2-7; clone_size: .; v_call: TRBV28; d_call: TRBD2; cdr3_aa: CASSFGSGRDYEQYF; cdr3_nt: TGTGCCAGCAGTTTCGGTAGCGGGAGGGACTACGAGCAGTACTTC
j_call: TRBJ1-4; clone_size: few; v_call: TRBV10-3; d_call: TRBD1; cdr3_aa: CAISEPGQGEKLFF; cdr3_nt: TGTGCCATCAGTGAACCTGGACAGGGAGAAAAACTGTTTTTT
j_call: TRBJ1-5; clone_size: .; v_call: TRBV2; d_call: .; cdr3_aa: CASSFGEGVAQPQHF; cdr3_nt: TGTGCCAGCAGTTTCGGGGAGGGGGTGGCTCAGCCCCAGCATTTT
j_call: TRBJ2-5; clone_size: .; v_call: TRBV24-1; d_call: .; cdr3_aa: CATSDYRAQETQYF; cdr3_nt: TGTGCCACCAGTGATTACAGGGCCCAAGAGACCCAGTACTTC
j_call: TRBJ1-4; clone_size: .; v_call: TRBV28; d_call: .; cdr3_aa: CASSHTGHATNEKLFF; cdr3_nt: TGTGCCAGCAGCCATACAGGACATGCAACTAATGAAAAACTGTTTTTT